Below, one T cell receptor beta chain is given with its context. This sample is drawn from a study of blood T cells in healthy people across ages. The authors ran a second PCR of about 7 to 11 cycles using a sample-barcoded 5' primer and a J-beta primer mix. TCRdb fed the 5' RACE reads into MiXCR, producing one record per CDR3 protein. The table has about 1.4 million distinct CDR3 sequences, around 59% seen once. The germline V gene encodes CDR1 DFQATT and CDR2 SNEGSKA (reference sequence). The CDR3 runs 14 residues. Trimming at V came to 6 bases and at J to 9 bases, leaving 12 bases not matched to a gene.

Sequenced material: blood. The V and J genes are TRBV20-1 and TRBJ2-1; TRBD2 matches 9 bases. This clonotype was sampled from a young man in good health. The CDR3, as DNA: TGCAGTGCCCTTGGTGGCGGGGGGGTCAGTGAGCAGTTCTTC. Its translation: CSALGGGGVSEQFF.